The 14 T cell receptor beta chains below come from one sample, sequenced in a study of cytomegalovirus exposure and HLA in healthy donors. The PCR used 60 Vbeta and 13 Jbeta primers. Sequenced by immunoSEQ multiplex PCR; TCRdb stores in-frame clones only, minus some. The repertoire includes about 55,000 clones, approximately 80% of them detected once, and 2.5% sits in the top ten. Sequenced material: PBMCs. These receptors came from a female donor in good health and CMV-seronegative.

The chain links TRBV11-1 to TRBJ1-1; no clear D gene. The germline gives CDR1 SGHAT, CDR2 FQDESV (reference sequence). Trimming removed 2 bases from V and 5 bases from J, with 15 bases in between. CDR3 size: 15 residues. This chain's CDR3 is CASSLWVSGRTEAFF. For the CDR3, the DNA is TGTGCCAGCAGCTTATGGGTCTCTGGGAGGACTGAAGCTTTCTTT.

The chain carries TRBV5-1 and TRBJ2-7, with D tentatively TRBD1 (5 bases). The CDR3 spans 13 residues. Germline V lookup: CDR1 SGHRS, CDR2 YFSETQ. Trimming shortened V by 0 bases and J by 2 bases, and 6 bases separated the two germline ends. In DNA form, the CDR3 reads TGCGCCAGCAGCTTGGCAGGGACCTACGAGCAGTACTTC. This sequence encodes CASSLAGTYEQYF.

V usage is TRBV19 and J usage is TRBJ1-2; a possible D gene is TRBD1 (6 bases). V was pared by 4 bases and J by 3 bases, with 15 bases between. Germline CDR1 and CDR2: LNHDA and SQIVND (reference sequence). The CDR3 is 15 amino acids. CDR3 protein: CASSTTGHTDYGYTF. The CDR3 bases are TGTGCCAGTAGTACCACGGGACACACCGACTATGGCTACACCTTC.

This clone was counted once. The chain has TRBV16 and TRBJ1-1, with a possible D match to TRBD1 (5 bases). The CDR3 has 15 residues. The germline V gene encodes CDR1 KGHSY and CDR2 FQNENV. V was cut by 0 bases and J by 4 bases, with 12 bases left in between. DNA of the CDR3: TGTGCCAGCAGCCAATCGGTCAGGGTTGGCACTGAAGCTTTCTTT. Translation: CASSQSVRVGTEAFF.

The J gene is TRBJ2-7, the V gene TRBV5-8; the match to TRBD2 covers 9 bases. The V and J ends lost 1 base and 2 bases, in that order; junction bases with no gene match: 4. This CDR3 region has 15 residues. CDR1 SGHTS and CDR2 YDEGEE come from the germline V gene. The CDR3 DNA is TGTGCCAGCAGCTTGTGGTCTAGCGGGGCCTACGAGCAGTACTTC. This encodes CASSLWSSGAYEQYF.

The chain recombines TRBV2 with TRBJ2-7; 10 nucleotides align to TRBD2. V was clipped by 8 bases and J by 3 bases; unmatched bases: 4. CDR3 size: 13 residues. CDR1 and CDR2 (germline): SNHLY, FYNNEI. CDR3 DNA: TGTGCCAGCCTCAGACTAGCGGGCTACGAGCAGTACTTC. Protein sequence: CASLRLAGYEQYF.

J is TRBJ2-1 and V is TRBV4-3; D is undetermined. The CDR3 sequence is 14 residues long. From germline, CDR1 is LGHNA and CDR2 YSLEER. Trimming shortened V by 4 bases and J by 0 bases, and 7 bases separated the two germline ends. The CDR3 DNA follows: TGCGCCAGCAGCCGGGCAGGCTCCTACAATGAGCAGTTCTTC. This codes for CASSRAGSYNEQFF.

J is TRBJ2-7 and V is TRBV27; 11 bases match TRBD2. J was trimmed by 3 bases and V by 5 bases; bases with no gene match: 15. Germline V gives CDR1 MNHEY, CDR2 SMNVEV (reference sequence). The CDR3 has 18 amino acids. The CDR3 nucleotides are TGTGCCAGCAGTCTCCGACCCGAACTAGCGGGAGTAAGCTACGAGCAGTACTTC. It encodes CASSLRPELAGVSYEQYF.

The CDR3 reads CASSLLILAAGTGELFF. The CDR3 DNA sequence: TGTGCCAGCAGCTTGTTGATCCTAGCGGCAGGGACCGGGGAGCTGTTTTTT. The gene calls are TRBV5-4 and TRBJ2-2; 7 positions match TRBD2. J was trimmed by 5 bases and V by 1 base; bases with no gene match: 11. The CDR3 covers 17 residues. Germline V gives CDR1 SGHNT, CDR2 YYREEE (reference sequence).

This chain connects TRBV5-4 to TRBJ2-7; TRBD2 aligns across 7 bases. The CDR3 covers 14 residues. From germline, CDR1 is SGHNT and CDR2 YYREEE (reference sequence). Trimming took 3 bases from V and 6 from J; bases not matched to a gene: 9. The CDR3 DNA is TGTGCCAGCAGCTCCGATAGCACTAGCGCCGAGCAGTACTTC. Its protein is CASSSDSTSAEQYF.

The chain is built from TRBV27 and TRBJ2-7; TRBD1 agrees at 10 bases. This CDR3 contains 16 residues. Germline V lookup: CDR1 MNHEY, CDR2 SMNVEV (reference sequence). V was clipped by 2 bases and J by 3 bases; unmatched bases: 7. The CDR3 loop reads CASSLALGQGYYEQYF. For the CDR3, the DNA is TGTGCCAGCAGTTTAGCTTTGGGACAGGGGTACTACGAGCAGTACTTC.

V gene TRBV4-2 combines with J gene TRBJ1-1, with 9 bases lining up with TRBD1. This CDR3 is 15 amino acids long. Germline-derived CDR1 and CDR2 are LGHNA and YNFKEQ. With V trimmed by 5 bases and J by 3 bases, 7 bases remained unmatched. Here the CDR3 reads CASSVRQGEDTEAFF. The CDR3 nucleotides are TGTGCCAGCAGCGTACGACAGGGGGAGGACACTGAAGCTTTCTTT.

The chain joins TRBV7-2 to TRBJ2-7; TRBD2 aligns across 14 bases. J lost 6 bases, V lost 2 bases, and 3 bases had no gene match. There are 15 residues in the CDR3. CDR1 is SGHTA and CDR2 is FQGNSA in the germline V gene. The CDR3 reads CASSLRTSGRSEQYF. CDR3 DNA sequence: TGTGCCAGCAGCTTACGGACTAGCGGGAGGAGCGAGCAGTACTTC.

The V gene is TRBV28, the J gene TRBJ2-7; D remains unclear. This CDR3 is 12 amino acids long. Per germline, CDR1 MDHEN and CDR2 SYDVKM. V lost 3 bases and J lost 5, with 8 bases in between. Here the CDR3 reads CASSLNNNEQYF. DNA of the CDR3: TGTGCCAGCAGTTTGAACAACAACGAGCAGTACTTC.